Listed here are 26 T cell receptor beta chains from one sample, sequenced in a study of T cell repertoires in cytomegalovirus infection. TCRdb analysed the reads with MiXCR anew, one entry per CDR3 protein. The repertoire holds approximately 990,000 distinct CDR3 sequences, with around 32% as singletons. For these receptors, no antigen is known. This specimen was cultured CD8+ T cells from PBMCs, taken from culture after CMV antigen stimulation. The receptor source for this set is a human donor in good health (CMV status not recorded). Some clones in this sample may be carry-over from other donors' samples.

The V call is TRBV13, the J call TRBJ2-3; TRBD2 aligns across 8 bases. This CDR3 has 17 residues. V shed 2 bases, J shed 4 bases, and the junction held 11 bases outside the gene matches. Germline lookup yields CDR1 PRHDT and CDR2 FYEKMQ (reference sequence). In nucleotides, the CDR3 is TGTGCCAGCAGCTTAAGTAGCGGGGTCTCCTACTCAGATACGCAGTATTTT. Its translation: CASSLSSGVSYSDTQYF.

The rearrangement uses TRBV7-3 and TRBJ1-6; D ambiguous. V dropped 3 bases and J dropped 15 bases, with 15 bases sitting between them. Germline V CDR1 and CDR2: SGHTA, FQGTGA. The CDR3 spans 13 residues. CDR3 sequence reads: CASSLGSPEGLHF. For the CDR3, the DNA is TGTGCCAGCAGCTTGGGATCCCCCGAAGGCCTCCACTTT. The whole variable domain, filled in from reference TRBV7-3 and TRBJ1-6, reads GAGVSQTPSNKVTEKGKYVELRCDPISGHTALYWYRQSLGQGPEFLIYFQGTGAADDSGLPNDRFFAVRPEGSVSTLKIQRTERGDSAVYLCASSLGSPEGLHFGNGTRLTVT.

Concerning this clonotype: The junction differs from germline at one of its ends, possibly a read error. The rearrangement uses TRBV5-3 and TRBJ1-2; D might be TRBD1 (5 bases). TRBV5-3 is assigned to the ORF class and has an uncertain function. There are 15 residues in the CDR3. The CDR3 spells CASSLAGRGGYGYTF. The CDR3 region has the DNA TGTGCCAGCAGCTTGGCGGGGCGTGGTGGTTATGGCTACACCTTC.

As regards this clonotype: No conserved phenylalanine or tryptophan is present at the end of the CDR3, so a read error is the likely explanation. This sequence joins TRBV28 and TRBJ1-1; D ambiguous. Trimming cost V 2 bases and J 1 base, with 8 bases left between them. The CDR3 runs to 14 residues. Germline-derived CDR1 and CDR2 are MDHEN and SYDVKM. The CDR3 sequence is CASSLLLENTEAFY. The CDR3 DNA reads as TGTGCCAGCAGTTTACTCCTCGAGAACACTGAAGCTTTCTAT.

V usage is TRBV18 and J usage is TRBJ2-2; 7 nucleotides align to TRBD1. CDR1 is KGHSH and CDR2 is LQKENI in the germline V gene. With V trimmed by 3 bases and J by 6 bases, 13 bases remained unmatched. This CDR3 is built from 17 residues. CDR3 bases: TGTGCCAGCTCACCGACTATGACAGGGAACTCCGCCGGGGAGCTGTTTTTT. Translation: CASSPTMTGNSAGELFF.

J is TRBJ1-1 and V is TRBV20-1; D is unresolved. Germline values: CDR1 DFQATT, CDR2 SNEGSKA (reference sequence). The length of the CDR3 is 12 residues. V was shortened by 3 bases and J by 0 bases, with 5 bases between the two germline ends. The CDR3 region has the DNA TGCAGTGCTAGGTCATTGAACACTGAAGCTTTCTTT. Amino acid sequence: CSARSLNTEAFF.

There are a few counts of this clonotype. This CDR3 is CASSLATRVGGPYQETQYF. The DNA for the CDR3 is TGTGCCAGCAGCTTAGCCACACGCGTGGGGGGACCGTACCAAGAGACCCAGTACTTC. The chain is built from TRBV7-6 and TRBJ2-5; D perhaps matches TRBD2 (6 bases). There are 19 residues in the CDR3. Trimming removed 0 bases from V and 0 bases from J, with 20 bases in between. In germline, CDR1 is SGHVS, CDR2 FNYEAQ.

The J gene is TRBJ2-7, the V gene TRBV5-6; 8 nucleotides match TRBD1. This CDR3 contains 15 residues. In germline, CDR1 is SGHDT, CDR2 YYEEEE. The V gene end was trimmed by 7 bases and the J gene end by 0 bases; junction bases not matched to a gene: 9. The DNA for the CDR3 is TGTGCCAGCTTGTTTAGGGACAGGCACTCCTACGAGCAGTACGTC. It translates to CASLFRDRHSYEQYV.

This clonotype was detected only a few times. CDR3 sequence (DNA): TGTGCCAGCAAAGGGCTGACGAACACTGAAGCTTTCTTT. Translated: CASKGLTNTEAFF. This rearrangement joins TRBV2 to TRBJ1-1, with no clear D. Germline V lookup: CDR1 SNHLY, CDR2 FYNNEI. This CDR3 has 13 amino acids. The germline V and J ends were trimmed by 7 bases and 1 base, with 10 bases remaining between them.

The V call is TRBV6-1, the J call TRBJ2-2, with D possibly being TRBD1 (5 bases). Deletions cut 5 bases from V and 7 bases from J, with 17 bases between. The CDR3 sequence is 15 residues long. In germline, CDR1 is MNHNS, CDR2 SASEGT. This chain's CDR3 is CASSSLGRDIGELFF. The CDR3 nucleotides read TGTGCCAGCAGTTCCTTGGGGCGTGACATCGGGGAGCTGTTTTTT.

This clonotype was recorded a few times. The V gene is TRBV4-1, the J gene TRBJ1-1; D unresolved. Trimming took off 2 bases at V and 6 bases at J, with 10 bases between the two ends. Germline loops: CDR1 MGHRA, CDR2 YSYEKL. The CDR3 is 13 amino acids. CDR3 DNA sequence: TGCGCCAGCAGCCAATGGGAGGGAGCTGAAGCTTTCTTT. Amino acids: CASSQWEGAEAFF.

Notes on this clonotype: Sequence at one end of the junction differs from germline and may be a read error. The chain employs TRBV7-6 and TRBJ2-1, with a weak D call TRBD1 (6 bases). This CDR3 has 16 residues. The germline V gene encodes CDR1 SGHVS and CDR2 FNYEAQ. As DNA, the CDR3 is TGTGCCGGCAGCTCCCCTCACAGGGTGATAAGGAATGAGCAGTTCTTC. It codes for CAGSSPHRVIRNEQFF.

This clonotype showed up many times. The V gene is TRBV7-6, the J gene TRBJ1-2, with TRBD1 as a possible D gene (6 bases). The CDR3 consists of 13 residues. CDR1 and CDR2 (germline): SGHVS, FNYEAQ. The ends were cut back, 5 bases at V and 4 bases at J, with 11 bases in the middle. CDR3 region: CASSPTGTYGYTF. The CDR3 region has the DNA TGTGCCAGCAGCCCCACAGGGACCTATGGCTACACCTTC.

The V gene is TRBV7-9, the J gene TRBJ1-2, with 8 bases fitting TRBD1. The CDR3 length is 15 residues. CDR1 is SEHNR, CDR2 FQNEAQ, per germline (reference sequence). The ends lost 4 bases at V and 6 bases at J; junction bases unmatched: 10. The CDR3 nucleotides are TGTGCCAGCAGCTATCGGGGGACAGGTCTCGATGGCTACACCTTC. The encoded protein is CASSYRGTGLDGYTF.

The chain combines TRBV10-3 with TRBJ2-3; TRBD2 aligns across 9 bases. This CDR3 contains 16 residues. Germline CDR1 and CDR2: ENHRY and SYGVKD. V gave up 3 bases and J gave up 3 bases; unmatched junction bases: 7. Here the CDR3 DNA reads TGTGCCATCAGTGAATCCGGCGGGGGGGCAACAGATACGCAGTATTTT. Its translation is CAISESGGGATDTQYF.

The chain combines TRBV4-1 with TRBJ1-1; 9 bases fit TRBD1. Germline loops: CDR1 MGHRA, CDR2 YSYEKL. V shed 4 bases, J shed 0 bases, and the junction held 6 bases outside the gene matches. There are 16 residues in the CDR3. As DNA, the CDR3 is TGCGCCAGCAGCCCCCTGGGACAGGGTGTGAACACTGAAGCTTTCTTT. This codes for CASSPLGQGVNTEAFF.

In its sample, this clonotype was seen many times. The chain carries TRBV6-2 or TRBV6-3 and TRBJ2-7; D remains ambiguous. This CDR3 comprises 15 residues. From germline, CDR1 is MNHEY and CDR2 SVGEGT. V lost 2 bases to trimming and J lost 3 bases, with 14 bases between them. The CDR3 region has the DNA TGTGCCAGCAGTTACCCCACCGAAACATACTACGAGCAGTACTTC. Protein: CASSYPTETYYEQYF.

This clonotype turned up a few times. This chain uses TRBV6-6 with TRBJ1-6; 12 nucleotides agree with TRBD1. The CDR3 length is 19 residues. Germline V gene lookup returns CDR1 MNHNY and CDR2 SVGAGI (reference sequence). J gave up 6 bases and V 5 bases, and 14 bases lay outside the gene matches. The CDR3 is CASSLTGQGAGFLNSPLHF. The CDR3 nucleotides are TGTGCCAGCAGTCTTACGGGACAGGGGGCTGGGTTCCTTAATTCACCCCTCCACTTT.

The chain employs TRBV7-9 and TRBJ2-5, with TRBD2 identical over 7 bases. CDR1 is SEHNR, CDR2 FQNEAQ, per germline (reference sequence). This CDR3 has 15 residues. V lost 2 bases and J lost 10; bases outside the gene matches: 13. The CDR3 here is CASSLSLAAGRSQYF. DNA for the CDR3: TGTGCCAGCAGCTTAAGCCTAGCGGCTGGTCGAAGCCAGTACTTC.

This clonotype appeared a single time. The gene calls are TRBV6-5 and TRBJ2-2; 7 positions agree with TRBD1. The CDR3 runs to 15 residues. The V gene's germline CDR1 is MNHEY and CDR2 SVGAGI. J was trimmed by 6 bases and V by 2 bases; bases with no gene match: 6. The CDR3 spells CASSYNEGAAGELFF. DNA of the CDR3: TGTGCCAGCAGTTACAACGAGGGGGCGGCCGGGGAGCTGTTTTTT.

J is TRBJ1-6 and V is TRBV6-5; tentatively, D is TRBD1 (6 bases). From germline, CDR1 is MNHEY and CDR2 SVGAGI. This CDR3 has 15 residues. Trimming pared 2 bases from V and 10 bases from J, leaving 15 bases between. Here the CDR3 DNA reads TGTGCCAGCAGTTACGCCGGGACAACACCCTCACCCCTCCACTTT. Translating it yields CASSYAGTTPSPLHF.

This rearrangement joins TRBV6-2 or TRBV6-3 to TRBJ2-1; 9 bases are a match to TRBD2. The germline V gene has CDR1 MNHEY and CDR2 SVGEGT. The CDR3 runs 16 residues. The V and J ends lost 4 bases and 4 bases, in that order; junction bases with no gene match: 8. For the CDR3, the DNA is TGTGCCAGCAGTTCGCGTAGCGGGGGACCTTACAATGAGCAGTTCTTC. It codes for CASSSRSGGPYNEQFF.

Many counts were recorded for this clonotype. The V gene is TRBV7-2, the J gene TRBJ2-3; no clear D gene. The CDR3 runs to 17 residues. The V end lost 3 bases, the J end lost 3 bases, and 19 bases lay between the germline ends. Germline V gives CDR1 SGHTA, CDR2 FQGNSA. DNA for the CDR3: TGTGCCAGCAGCTTTACGACTGGCGGCCTCGAAACAGATACGCAGTATTTT. Residues: CASSFTTGGLETDTQYF.

The table lists this clonotype with a few counts. V gene TRBV7-9 combines with J gene TRBJ1-6, with a possible D match to TRBD1 (5 bases). Looked up from germline, CDR1 is SEHNR and CDR2 is FQNEAQ (reference sequence). V dropped 0 bases and J dropped 10 bases, with 7 bases sitting between them. The CDR3 is 13 residues long. In DNA form, the CDR3 reads TGTGCCAGCAGCTTAGCAGGGGAATCACCCCTCCACTTT. Protein product: CASSLAGESPLHF. The whole variable domain, filled in from reference TRBV7-9 and TRBJ1-6, reads DTGVSQNPRHKITKRGQNVTFRCDPISEHNRLYWYRQTLGQGPEFLTYFQNEAQLEKSRLLSDRFSAERPKGSFSTLEIQRTEQGDSAMYLCASSLAGESPLHFGNGTRLTVT.

This clonotype was seen more than once but under ten times. V is TRBV12-3 or TRBV12-4 and J is TRBJ1-2; D ambiguous. This CDR3 spans 14 amino acids. The V end lost 0 bases, the J end lost 4 bases, and 9 bases lay between the germline ends. The CDR3 reads CASSLARDTYGYTF. The CDR3 DNA reads as TGTGCCAGCAGTTTAGCGCGGGATACCTATGGCTACACCTTC.

This clonotype was detected only a few times. The chain recombines TRBV12-3 or TRBV12-4 with TRBJ1-1; D remains unclear. The CDR3 is 14 residues long. The V and J ends lost 5 bases and 0 bases respectively, with 10 bases between them. DNA of the CDR3: TGTGCCAGCAGTGAGGAGCGGCTGAACACTGAAGCTTTCTTT. It is translated as CASSEERLNTEAFF.